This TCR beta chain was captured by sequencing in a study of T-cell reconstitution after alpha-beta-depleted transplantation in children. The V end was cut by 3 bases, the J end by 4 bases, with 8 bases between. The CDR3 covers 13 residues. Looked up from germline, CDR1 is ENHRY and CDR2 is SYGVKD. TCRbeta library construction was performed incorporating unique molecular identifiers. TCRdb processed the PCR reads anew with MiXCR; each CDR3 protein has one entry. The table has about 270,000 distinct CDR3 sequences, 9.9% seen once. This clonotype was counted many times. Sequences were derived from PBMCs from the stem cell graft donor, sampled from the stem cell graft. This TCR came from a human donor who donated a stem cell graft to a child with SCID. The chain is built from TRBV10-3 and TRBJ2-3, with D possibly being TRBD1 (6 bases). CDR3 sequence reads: CAISDKGADTQYF. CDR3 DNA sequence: TGTGCCATCAGTGATAAGGGGGCAGATACGCAGTATTTT.